This T cell receptor beta chain was identified during a study of long-term antiretroviral therapy in people with HIV. Study-wide findings and caveats: Diversity increased after ART yet remained lower than in transplant donor controls.

The germline CDR1 and CDR2 sequences are LNHDA and SQIVND (reference sequence). This CDR3 contains 13 residues. Trimming took off 3 bases at V and 7 bases at J, with 12 bases between the two ends. Sequencing relied on immunoSEQ assay v3.0, run at survey level. TCRdb's table, derived via immunoSEQ multiplex PCR, lists solely in-frame clones and lacks some. The table records about 11,000 clones, around 84% of them present only once. For this clone: The antigen remains unidentified.

The sample in question was unsorted PBMCs, obtained about 7 years after starting antiretroviral therapy. The rearrangement joins TRBV19 to TRBJ1-1; a weak D match, TRBD1 (5 bases). The sequence was obtained from a man aged 45-60 years with HIV. The CDR3 sequence is CASSIGQNDEAFF. CDR3 coding DNA: TGTGCCAGTAGTATTGGACAAAACGATGAAGCTTTCTTT.